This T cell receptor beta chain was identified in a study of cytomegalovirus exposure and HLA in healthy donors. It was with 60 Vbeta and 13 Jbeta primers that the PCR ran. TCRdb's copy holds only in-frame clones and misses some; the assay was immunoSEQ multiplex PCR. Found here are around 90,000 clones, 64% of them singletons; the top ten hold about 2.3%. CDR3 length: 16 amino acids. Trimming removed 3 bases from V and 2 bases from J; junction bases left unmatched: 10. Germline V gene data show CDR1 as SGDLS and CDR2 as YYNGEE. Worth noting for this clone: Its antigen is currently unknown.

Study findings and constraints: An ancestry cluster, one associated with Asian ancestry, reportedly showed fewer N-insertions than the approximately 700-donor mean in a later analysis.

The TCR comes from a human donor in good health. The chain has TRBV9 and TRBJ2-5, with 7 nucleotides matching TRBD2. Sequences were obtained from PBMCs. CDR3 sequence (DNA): TGTGCCAGCAGCGCCGGGACTACGCAACGTCAAGAGACCCAGTACTTC. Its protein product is CASSAGTTQRQETQYF.